This T cell receptor beta chain came from a study of T cell changes during pregnancy in multiple sclerosis. Produced via immunoSEQ multiplex PCR; TCRdb's table is partial and in-frame only. The sample includes approximately 30,000 clones, about nine tenths of them seen just once. This material consisted of CD8+ T cells from peripheral blood mononuclear cells, taken in the first trimester of pregnancy. This clonotype was sampled from a female donor with multiple sclerosis, enrolled in a pregnancy study.

CDR3 sequence reads: CASSEGQGFEKLFF. The CDR3, as DNA: TGTGCCAGCAGTGAGGGACAGGGTTTCGAAAAACTGTTTTTT. J is TRBJ1-4 and V is TRBV2; 9 bases line up with TRBD1. Germline-derived CDR1 and CDR2 are SNHLY and FYNNEI. J lost 8 bases, V lost 3 bases, and 4 bases had no gene match. This CDR3 has 14 residues. The full variable domain, its missing parts supplied by reference TRBV2 and TRBJ1-4, is EPEVTQTPSHQVTQMGQEVILRCVPISNHLYFYWYRQILGQKVEFLVSFYNNEISEKSEIFDDQFSVERPDGSNFTLKIRSTKLEDSAMYFCASSEGQGFEKLFFGSGTQLSVL.